These 17 T cell receptor beta chains share one sample of origin, sequenced in a study of cytomegalovirus exposure and HLA in healthy donors (TCRdb year 2017). Libraries were constructed by the immunoSEQ multiplex PCR assay. As stored in TCRdb, this immuneACCESS dataset retains in-frame rearrangements with V and J assigned. A fraction of the clones does not appear; measured against another copy, unresolved V genes explain less than half of the discrepancy, and the remainder lacks a known reason. Within this sample are about 160,000 clones, with approximately 86% of them counted one time only. The top ten clones comprise 2% to 2.5% of the sample. The sequencing input was PBMCs. Receptors originate from a man aged 25-45 years in good health and CMV-seropositive.

The chain links TRBV7-6 to TRBJ1-3; tentatively, D is TRBD1 (6 bases). The CDR3 sequence is 16 residues long. The V gene lost 0 bases and the J gene lost 4 bases, with 13 bases spanning the gap. The germline CDR1 and CDR2 sequences are SGHVS and FNYEAQ. The CDR3 DNA follows: TGTGCCAGCAGCTTAGCAGCTCAGGGGAGCGGAAACACCATATATTTT. Protein sequence: CASSLAAQGSGNTIYF. The complete variable domain, with remaining parts taken from reference TRBV7-6 and TRBJ1-3, reads GAGVSQSPRYKVTKRGQDVALRCDPISGHVSLYWYRQALGQGPEFLTYFNYEAQQDKSGLPNDRFSAERPEGSISTLTIQRTEQRDSAMYRCASSLAAQGSGNTIYFGEGSWLTVV.

This clone was seen at least ten times. J is TRBJ1-3 and V is TRBV7-9, with D possibly TRBD1 on 6 matching bases. V lost 5 bases and J 0 bases, leaving 8 bases between the germline ends. The germline CDR1 and CDR2 sequences are SEHNR and FQNEAQ (reference sequence). The CDR3 length is 14 residues. The CDR3 bases are TGTGCCAGCAGCCCGGGACACTCTGGAAACACCATATATTTT. Its translation is CASSPGHSGNTIYF.

The chain joins TRBV9 to TRBJ2-3, with 10 bases lining up with TRBD2. Germline V gene data show CDR1 as SGDLS and CDR2 as YYNGEE. The CDR3 is 15 amino acids. J gave up 1 base and V 3 bases, and 2 bases lay outside the gene matches. CDR3 protein: CASSASGGGTDTQYF. CDR3 bases: TGTGCCAGCAGCGCTAGCGGGGGAGGCACAGATACGCAGTATTTT.

This chain links TRBV27 with TRBJ1-2; tentative D call: TRBD1 (6 bases). Germline V gives CDR1 MNHEY, CDR2 SMNVEV (reference sequence). V was cut by 4 bases and J by 6 bases, with 15 bases left in between. The CDR3 contains 14 residues. The CDR3 reads CASSWSVGAHGYTF. In nucleotides, the CDR3 is TGTGCCAGCAGTTGGAGTGTGGGGGCGCATGGCTACACCTTC.

The CDR3 loop reads CASSSTGTDNEQFF. The CDR3, as DNA: TGTGCCAGCTCATCAACCGGGACAGACAATGAGCAGTTCTTC. The rearrangement joins TRBV18 to TRBJ2-1, with TRBD1 matching 7 bases. This CDR3 region has 14 residues. Trimming at V came to 5 bases and at J to 5 bases, leaving 6 bases not matched to a gene. The germline CDR1 and CDR2 sequences are KGHSH and LQKENI.

This clone was seen once. The chain uses TRBV29-1 and TRBJ1-3; possibly TRBD1 for D (5 bases). CDR1 is SQVTM, CDR2 ANQGSEA, per germline. The CDR3 has 11 residues. Trimming stripped 6 bases from V and 4 bases from J, with 7 bases between. The CDR3 loop is CSVEGGNTIYF. The CDR3 bases are TGCAGCGTGGAGGGGGGAAACACCATATATTTT.

The chain combines TRBV4-2 with TRBJ2-1; 12 bases align to TRBD2. The CDR3 is 17 amino acids. V gave up 1 base and J gave up 8 bases; unmatched junction bases: 9. Germline V CDR1 and CDR2: LGHNA, YNFKEQ. In DNA, the CDR3 is TGTGCCAGCAGCCAAGGGGGGGGACTAGCGGGCATACATGAGCAGTTCTTC. This gives the protein CASSQGGGLAGIHEQFF.

This chain uses TRBV7-2 with TRBJ2-7; 8 bases are a match to TRBD2. The germline V gene has CDR1 SGHTA and CDR2 FQGNSA. After removal of 10 bases from V and 4 bases from J, the junction contained 12 bases not matched to a gene. This CDR3 spans 14 amino acids. CDR3 in amino acids: CATAISGGWYEQYF. The DNA of the CDR3 is TGTGCCACAGCTATAAGCGGGGGTTGGTACGAGCAGTACTTC.

V gene TRBV11-3 combines with J gene TRBJ1-1; 7 positions agree with TRBD1. V shed 5 bases and J 7 bases; nucleotides not matched to a gene: 4. Germline loops: CDR1 SGHNT, CDR2 YENEEA. CDR3 length equals 12 residues. CDR3 nucleotides: TGTGCCAGCAGCGAGAGGGACAGTGAAGCTTTCTTT. Amino acids: CASSERDSEAFF.

The chain couples TRBV5-8 to TRBJ1-2; possible D gene TRBD1, 6 bases. CDR3 size: 14 residues. V lost 0 bases, J lost 2 bases, and 8 bases lay in between. Germline V lookup: CDR1 SGHTS, CDR2 YDEGEE. DNA of the CDR3: TGTGCCAGCAGCTTGGTCGGACAGAACTATGGCTACACCTTC. Amino acid sequence: CASSLVGQNYGYTF.

CDR3 coding DNA: TGTGCCAGCAGTCTGCCACCAGACAGGGAGGGCAATCAGCCCCAGCATTTT. Encoded protein: CASSLPPDREGNQPQHF. The chain employs TRBV27 and TRBJ1-5, with 7 bases fitting TRBD1. The V and J ends lost 5 bases and 2 bases, in that order; junction bases with no gene match: 12. The germline V gene encodes CDR1 MNHEY and CDR2 SMNVEV (reference sequence). The length of the CDR3 is 17 residues.

The rearrangement links TRBV5-1 to TRBJ2-2, with 7 bases aligning to TRBD1. The germline gives CDR1 SGHRS, CDR2 YFSETQ. The CDR3 has 15 residues. V lost 7 bases to trimming and J lost 6 bases; unmatched junction nucleotides: 12. The CDR3: CASGRQGGGAGELFF. The CDR3 DNA reads as TGCGCCAGCGGACGACAGGGTGGTGGTGCCGGGGAGCTGTTTTTT.

This clone was detected once. The chain carries TRBV7-9 and TRBJ1-1, with TRBD1 matching 7 bases. This CDR3 is 16 amino acids long. Germline V gene sequence: CDR1 SEHNR, CDR2 FQNEAQ (reference sequence). J lost 4 bases, V lost 6 bases, and 14 bases had no gene match. CDR3 in amino acids: CASSPPSRQGTTEAFF. DNA for the CDR3: TGTGCCAGCAGTCCCCCCTCAAGACAGGGTACCACTGAAGCTTTCTTT.

The rearrangement uses TRBV4-1 and TRBJ1-3; D is unclear. V was cut by 0 bases and J by 2 bases, with 8 bases left in between. Germline V gene lookup returns CDR1 MGHRA and CDR2 YSYEKL. The CDR3 runs to 15 residues. CDR3 DNA sequence: TGCGCCAGCAGCCAAGAGACAAGGACTGGAAACACCATATATTTT. This sequence encodes CASSQETRTGNTIYF.

The V call is TRBV23-1, the J call TRBJ2-2, with D possibly TRBD1 on 6 matching bases. TRBV23-1 is designated an ORF whose function remains uncertain. The CDR3 runs to 16 residues. V lost 6 bases to trimming and J lost 4 bases, with 18 bases between them. The chain's CDR3 is CASSPWAGVVTGELFF. The CDR3 bases are TGCGCCAGCAGCCCTTGGGCAGGGGTGGTCACCGGGGAGCTGTTTTTT.

The chain uses TRBV30 and TRBJ1-6; no firm D call. The CDR3 runs to 12 residues. Looked up from germline, CDR1 is GTSNPN and CDR2 is SVGIG (reference sequence). CDR3 amino acids: CAWGRDNSPLHF. The DNA for the CDR3 is TGTGCTTGGGGTAGAGATAATTCACCCCTCCACTTT. Based on the CDR3 plus reference TRBV30 and TRBJ1-6, the full variable domain is SQTIHQWPATLVQPVGSPLSLECTVEGTSNPNLYWYRQAAGRGLQLLFYSVGIGQISSEVPQNLSASRPQDRQFILSSKKLLLSDSGFYLCAWGRDNSPLHFGNGTRLTVT.

The DNA for the CDR3 is TGTGCCAGCAGACTGGGCTTCAGTGACGAGCAGTACTTC. This translates into CASRLGFSDEQYF. The chain joins TRBV7-2 to TRBJ2-7; D ambiguous. The CDR3 contains 13 residues. CDR1 and CDR2 from the germline V gene are SGHTA and FQGNSA. Trimming removed 6 bases from V and 5 bases from J, with 14 bases in between.